A single sample is the source of the 15 T cell receptor beta chains below, sequenced in a study of beta chain features in type 1 diabetes. cDNA synthesis used the whole RNA isolate, giving expressed TCRB sequences. TCRdb's copy holds only in-frame clones and misses some; the assay was immunoSEQ multiplex PCR. The data show 150,000 to 190,000 clones, under 13% seen once. Whole-study results and caveats: Shortening of TCRB CDR3s, moderate but significant, appeared in all four CD4+ subsets of Type 1 diabetes patients.

Their cognate antigens are unknown. Source material: central memory CD4+ T cells from blood. The receptors here all came from a man in his thirties or forties with type 1 diabetes.

The V call is TRBV27, the J call TRBJ2-7; D perhaps matches TRBD1 (5 bases). Looked up from germline, CDR1 is MNHEY and CDR2 is SMNVEV (reference sequence). The CDR3 extends over 14 amino acids. Trimming took 6 bases from V and 2 from J, leaving 14 bases between them. The CDR3 loop reads CASSHPGFPYEQYF. DNA of the CDR3: TGTGCCAGCAGCCACCCAGGGTTCCCCTACGAGCAGTACTTC.

This chain connects TRBV10-3 to TRBJ2-5, with a weak D call TRBD1 (6 bases). The length of the CDR3 is 13 residues. The germline V and J ends were trimmed by 4 bases and 5 bases, with 11 bases remaining between them. Germline CDR1 ENHRY, CDR2 SYGVKD. The CDR3 here is CAISGTAQETQYF. CDR3 bases: TGTGCCATCAGTGGGACAGCCCAGGAGACCCAGTACTTC.

The chain joins TRBV7-2 to TRBJ1-1; no clear D gene. From germline, CDR1 is SGHTA and CDR2 FQGNSA. Trimming removed 4 bases from V and 0 bases from J, with 9 bases in between. The CDR3 sequence is 14 residues long. In DNA, the CDR3 is TGTGCCAGCAGCTCCTGGAGGGTGAACACTGAAGCTTTCTTT. Protein sequence: CASSSWRVNTEAFF.

The CDR3 reads CASSGQSYNEQFF. As DNA, the CDR3 is TGTGCCAGCAGTGGACAATCCTACAATGAGCAGTTCTTC. This chain joins TRBV6-5 and TRBJ2-1, with D possibly being TRBD1 (5 bases). Trimming cost V 5 bases and J 1 base, with 6 bases left between them. The CDR3 covers 13 residues. CDR1 and CDR2 (germline): MNHEY, SVGAGI.

This chain connects TRBV7-8 to TRBJ2-3, with 16 positions matching TRBD2. The length of the CDR3 is 15 residues. The trim removed 5 bases at V and 14 bases at J, leaving 10 bases unmatched. Germline CDR1 SGHVS, CDR2 FQNEAQ. CDR3 protein: CASSGSGLAGGPRYF. CDR3 sequence (DNA): TGTGCCAGCAGCGGCTCGGGACTAGCGGGAGGGCCACGGTATTTT. The full variable domain, its missing parts supplied by reference TRBV7-8 and TRBJ2-3, is GAGVSQSPRYKVAKRGQDVALRCDPISGHVSLFWYQQALGQGPEFLTYFQNEAQLDKSGLPSDRFFAERPEGSVSTLKIQRTQQEDSAVYLCASSGSGLAGGPRYFGPGTRLTVL.

V is TRBV29-1 and J is TRBJ2-1; a possible D gene is TRBD2 (5 bases). The ends were cut back, 6 bases at V and 0 bases at J, with 21 bases in the middle. The length of the CDR3 is 17 residues. From germline, CDR1 is SQVTM and CDR2 ANQGSEA. CDR3 nucleotide sequence: TGCAGCGTCCGCAGACGACGGGAATTAGTCTCCTACAATGAGCAGTTCTTC. Amino acid sequence: CSVRRRRELVSYNEQFF.

The chain uses TRBV28 and TRBJ2-7; D gene uncertain. V was cut by 6 bases and J by 2 bases, with 17 bases left in between. The CDR3 totals 15 residues. The germline gives CDR1 MDHEN, CDR2 SYDVKM. The DNA for the CDR3 is TGTGCCAGCAGACTCACCGCCCGCATGACCTACGAGCAGTACTTC. Its translation: CASRLTARMTYEQYF.

In this sample, this clone turned up a few times. V is TRBV2 and J is TRBJ1-5; D is perhaps TRBD1 (5 bases). The CDR3 covers 12 residues. The germline V gene has CDR1 SNHLY and CDR2 FYNNEI. The V and J ends lost 7 bases and 6 bases respectively, with 10 bases between them. CDR3 DNA sequence: TGTGCCAGCACCTCGGGGGGTCAGCCCCAGCATTTT. It specifies CASTSGGQPQHF.

The chain links TRBV5-1 to TRBJ2-6; 9 nucleotides match TRBD1. CDR3 length: 18 amino acids. V lost 3 bases to trimming and J lost 0 bases; unmatched junction nucleotides: 7. Germline CDR1 SGHRS, CDR2 YFSETQ. CDR3 region: CASSYRDRDSSGANVLTF. The DNA for the CDR3 is TGCGCCAGCAGCTATCGGGACAGGGACTCCTCTGGGGCCAACGTCCTGACTTTC.

This clone was picked up a small number of times. This chain uses TRBV11-2 with TRBJ2-7; D is undetermined. The CDR3 has 14 residues. Germline V gene data show CDR1 as SGHAT and CDR2 as FQNNGV. The V end lost 1 base, the J end lost 1 base, and 8 bases lay between the germline ends. The CDR3 nucleotides are TGTGCCAGCAGCTTAGGAGAGAATTCCTACGAGCAGTACTTC. Translating it yields CASSLGENSYEQYF. Drawing the rest from reference TRBV11-2 and TRBJ2-7, the complete variable domain is EAGVAQSPRYKIIEKRQSVAFWCNPISGHATLYWYQQILGQGPKLLIQFQNNGVVDDSQLPKDRFSAERLKGVDSTLKIQPAKLEDSAVYLCASSLGENSYEQYFGPGTRLTVT.

This clone was seen more than once but under ten times. The CDR3 spells CASSQDYRLAGGRGQYF. The CDR3 DNA follows: TGTGCCAGCAGCCAAGATTACCGGCTAGCGGGAGGCCGAGGGCAGTACTTC. The gene calls are TRBV4-2 and TRBJ2-7; the match to TRBD2 covers 11 bases. The CDR3 extends over 17 amino acids. Trimming cost V 0 bases and J 9 bases; bases outside gene matches: 13. The germline CDR1 and CDR2 sequences are LGHNA and YNFKEQ.

This clone turned up a few times. The rearrangement uses TRBV6-5 and TRBJ2-3; D is unclear. V was shortened by 4 bases and J by 4 bases, with 6 bases between the two germline ends. The CDR3 runs 12 residues. Per germline, CDR1 MNHEY and CDR2 SVGAGI. In DNA form, the CDR3 reads TGTGCCAGCAGTTCAAATTCAGATACGCAGTATTTT. Encoded protein: CASSSNSDTQYF.

There are a few counts of this clone. This chain's CDR3 is CASSHEGGRANTGELFF. In DNA, the CDR3 is TGTGCCAGCAGCCACGAAGGAGGGCGGGCGAACACCGGGGAGCTGTTTTTT. The chain combines TRBV7-2 with TRBJ2-2, with D perhaps matching TRBD2 (6 bases). The CDR3 is made up of 17 amino acids. Germline V gene data show CDR1 as SGHTA and CDR2 as FQGNSA. V gave up 5 bases and J gave up 0 bases, with 16 bases separating them.

In this sample, this clone turned up a few times. This rearrangement joins TRBV6-1 to TRBJ1-1; tentatively, D is TRBD1 (5 bases). This CDR3 region has 12 residues. Germline V CDR1 and CDR2: MNHNS, SASEGT. V was pared by 8 bases and J by 7 bases, with 14 bases between. The CDR3 sequence is CASGYLDSEAFF. CDR3 nucleotide sequence: TGTGCCAGCGGATACTTAGACAGTGAAGCTTTCTTT.

This clone was counted only a few times. The chain joins TRBV5-4 to TRBJ2-1, with D possibly being TRBD2 (6 bases). Per the germline V gene, CDR1 is SGHNT and CDR2 is YYREEE (reference sequence). The ends were cut back, 2 bases at V and 2 bases at J, with 11 bases in the middle. The CDR3 is 15 amino acids. CDR3 protein: CASSFPGEAYNEQFF. CDR3 sequence (DNA): TGTGCCAGCAGCTTTCCGGGAGAGGCCTACAATGAGCAGTTCTTC.